This TCR beta chain was captured by sequencing in a study of T cells after yellow fever vaccination. Study overall: Preparation used SMART-Seq v4 Ultra Low Input for the low-cell-number fractions.

Ten or more counts support this clonotype. After removal of 6 bases from V and 5 bases from J, the junction contained 13 bases not matched to a gene. This CDR3 contains 16 residues. CDR1 is MNHEY, CDR2 SVGEGT, per germline. TCRdb reprocessed the 5' RACE reads with MiXCR, giving one entry per CDR3 protein. The data contain a few hundred thousand distinct CDR3 sequences, 3% to 4.5% of them singletons. This clonotype originated in a man in his late teens or twenties who received the YFV17D yellow fever vaccine. The rearrangement joins TRBV6-2 or TRBV6-3 to TRBJ2-7; 10 bases match TRBD2. Sequenced here: PBMCs, sampled 5 days after the yellow fever booster vaccination. The CDR3 DNA follows: TGTGCCAGCAGCACCGTTAGCGGGGGGCGCCAGAACGAGCAGTACTTC. Its protein product is CASSTVSGGRQNEQYF.